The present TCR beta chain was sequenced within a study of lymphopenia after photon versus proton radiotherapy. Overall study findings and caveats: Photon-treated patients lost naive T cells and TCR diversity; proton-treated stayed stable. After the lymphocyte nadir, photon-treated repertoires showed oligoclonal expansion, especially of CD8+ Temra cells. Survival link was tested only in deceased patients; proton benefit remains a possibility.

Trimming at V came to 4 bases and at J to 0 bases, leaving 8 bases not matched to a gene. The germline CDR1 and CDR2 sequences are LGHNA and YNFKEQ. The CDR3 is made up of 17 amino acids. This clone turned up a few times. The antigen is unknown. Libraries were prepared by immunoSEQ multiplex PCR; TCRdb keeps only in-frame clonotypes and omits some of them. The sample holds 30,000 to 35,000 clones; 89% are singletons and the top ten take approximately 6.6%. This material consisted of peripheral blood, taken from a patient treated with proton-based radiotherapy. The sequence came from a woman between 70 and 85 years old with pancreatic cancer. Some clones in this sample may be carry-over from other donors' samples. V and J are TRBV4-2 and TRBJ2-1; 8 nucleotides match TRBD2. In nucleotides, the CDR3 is TGTGCCAGCAGCCCCTTCGGGGGGGCGAGCTCCTACAATGAGCAGTTCTTC. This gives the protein CASSPFGGASSYNEQFF.